The rows below give T cell receptor beta chains drawn from one sample of a study of T-cell memory formation after mild COVID-19. TCRdb ran MiXCR on the 5' RACE reads and lists one entry per CDR3 protein. The sample shows roughly 170,000 distinct CDR3 sequences, around a sixth of them seen only once. The sequenced material came from PBMCs or a T cell subset sorted from them (not recorded which). The source of these receptors is a man between 18 and 35 years old who had mild COVID-19 (a few samples of this study predate the infection). Cell type and time point are not known. Both conserved end residues are part of each CDR3. A D gene is named only where the DNA matches it firmly. Part of the rows lack a size; the others show once, few, many or a class for expanded clones.

D gene,J gene,clone size,V gene,CDR3 length,CDR3 DNA,CDR3 protein
.,TRBJ2-7,many,TRBV5-1,14,TGCGCCAGCAGCCCGGAGGGGGGGCTGGTCGAGCAGTACTTC,CASSPEGGLVEQYF
.,TRBJ2-7,few,TRBV2,12,TGTGCCAGTACCTCGGGGGTAGGCGAGCAGTACTTC,CASTSGVGEQYF
.,TRBJ2-6,once,TRBV6-2/TRBV6-3,15,TGTGCCAGCAGTACTGGGGATGGCGGGGCCAACGTCCTGACTTTC,CASSTGDGGANVLTF
.,TRBJ2-5,few,TRBV20-1,13,TGCAGTGCTAGAAGTGCGGTTCAAGAGACCCAGTACTTC,CSARSAVQETQYF
.,TRBJ1-4,.,TRBV5-1,15,TGCGCCAGCAGCCTCCTCGGGGGGCTCGATGAAAAACTGTTTTTT,CASSLLGGLDEKLFF
.,TRBJ1-4,.,TRBV20-1,17,TGCAGTGCTAGAGGGGCGGGGGCCAAAGCCACTAATGAAAAACTGTTTTTT,CSARGAGAKATNEKLFF
.,TRBJ1-1,few,TRBV29-1,13,TGCAGCGTTGAGGTAGGGACCGGGACTGAAGCTTTCTTT,CSVEVGTGTEAFF
.,TRBJ1-3,.,TRBV4-3,13,TGCGCCAGCAGCCAAGATCGGGAAAACACCATATATTTT,CASSQDRENTIYF
TRBD1,TRBJ2-1,.,TRBV9,14,TGTGCCAGCAGCGTAGAGACAGGGGGCAATGAGCAGTTCTTC,CASSVETGGNEQFF
.,TRBJ1-1,few,TRBV14,12,TGTGCCAGCAGCCAAGATGCGAATGAAGCTTTCTTT,CASSQDANEAFF
.,TRBJ2-7,few,TRBV5-1,13,TGCGCCAGCAGCCGGGACACTACCTACGAGCAGTACTTC,CASSRDTTYEQYF
TRBD2,TRBJ2-5,many,TRBV5-1,16,TGCGCCAGCAGCTTGTTTCCAGCGGGGGCCGGGGAGACCCAGTACTTC,CASSLFPAGAGETQYF
.,TRBJ1-2,many,TRBV20-1,12,TGCAGTGCAGGAGGACCGCGCTATGGCTACACCTTC,CSAGGPRYGYTF
.,TRBJ2-3,.,TRBV10-3,14,TGTGCCATCGGGTCAGAGCTACGCACAGATACGCAGTATTTT,CAIGSELRTDTQYF